This T cell receptor beta chain was sequenced in a study of blood T cell repertoires in COVID-19 (dated by TCRdb to about 2020). Study-wide context: Collaborator samples came from the United States, Italy and Spain and covered acute and convalescent phases of COVID-19. The repertoires were made available in a free public database intended to serve as a resource for research on the immune response to SARS-CoV-2. The dataset comprised deeply sampled blood TCRbeta repertoires from subjects exposed to, actively infected with, or recovered from COVID-19. Samples were obtained from the ongoing ImmuneRACE study (first 160 participants) and from some 1,200 subjects provided by 6 global collaborators. Where available, HLA class I and class II types were obtained from metadata supplied by the sample provider rather than from assay-based typing. The material from the prospective study consisted of cDNA or gDNA derived from T cells, B-cell-depleted T cells, or PBMCs. A de-identified subject ID, COVID-19 status, age in years and sex were almost always included in the sample metadata. Study-level results and caveats: The quantity of clinical and demographic metadata differed by source and by participant and was supplied without curation.

Remarks on this clone: Its antigen has not been determined. Qualities for individual bases were not recorded, and no much larger clone is one base off.

The CDR3 measures 14 amino acids from cysteine to phenylalanine. The entry retains the CDR3 DNA only, 42 bases that are in frame from base 1. Ends trimmed: V by 5 bases, J by 4 bases; bases unmatched to a gene: 6. From the germline V gene (reference sequence), CDR1 is SGHAT and CDR2 is FQDESV. The collaborating institutions used their own protocols to collect whole blood in K2EDTA tubes. Collaborator samples were shipped for TCRbeta analysis as frozen whole blood, isolated PBMCs, or DNA extracted from either sample type. TCRbeta CDR3 regions were amplified from genomic DNA using the immunoSEQ Assay, a bias-controlled multiplex PCR. Turning to the authors' computational methods: The number of nucleated cells in each sample was estimated from the amplification of reference gene primers within the assay. To quantify the absolute abundance of each unique TCRbeta CDR3 rearrangement, sequence reads were collapsed and filtered. Productive Simpson clonality was computed per sample as the square root of Simpson's diversity index over productive rearrangements. The table was pulled from immuneACCESS by TCRdb, which kept in-frame rearrangements only. Such tables lose some clones; where checked, under half of the loss comes from unresolved V genes, and the rest has no known cause. V and J calls plus clone size are reproduced from that table; the DNA served to infer D and trimming. For this sample the table gives around 99,000 clones, of which 88% were detected only once. The ten largest make up around 7% of the sample.

Sequences were obtained from peripheral blood. This sequence was found in a man aged 50 to 60 with active or convalescent COVID-19. The chain couples TRBV11-1 to TRBJ1-1; 8 middle bases align to TRBD1. The CDR3 region: CASSTRTGSTEAFF. At the DNA level, the sequence is TGTGCCAGCAGCACTAGGACAGGGAGCACTGAAGCTTTCTTT.